This T cell receptor beta chain is drawn from a study of shared clonotypes between healthy human individuals. Germline V gene data show CDR1 as SGHRS and CDR2 as YFSETQ. The CDR3 sequence is 14 residues long. V lost 7 bases and J lost 0, with 12 bases in between. The assay was immunoSEQ multiplex PCR, and TCRdb's table has in-frame clones only and misses some. The sample records about 2.4 million clones, over 85% being singletons. This sequence originates from a man between 18 and 35 years old in good health. Some clones in this sample may be carry-over from other donors' samples. The V gene is TRBV5-1, the J gene TRBJ2-3; D assignment may be TRBD1 or TRBD2 (5 bases each). The sequenced sample was naive CD4+ T cells from PBMCs. Subset here: CD45RA+ positively selected. CDR3 in DNA: TGCGCCAGCCGCAGAGGGGCTAGCACAGATACGCAGTATTTT. Translating gives CASRRGASTDTQYF. The full variable domain, with the rest looked up from reference TRBV5-1 and TRBJ2-3, is KAGVTQTPRYLIKTRGQQVTLSCSPISGHRSVSWYQQTPGQGLQFLFEYFSETQRNKGNFPGRFSGRQFSNSRSEMNVSTLELGDSALYLCASRRGASTDTQYFGPGTRLTVL.